A single TCR beta chain is shown here with its context. Trimming took off 2 bases at V and 0 bases at J, with 10 bases between the two ends. Germline CDR1 reads MNHEY; CDR2 reads SVGAGI. There are 15 residues in the CDR3. Per the study methods: Reference gene primer amplification gave estimated nucleated cell counts. The table came from immunoSEQ multiplex PCR; TCRdb's copy has only in-frame clones and leaves some out. V, J and clone size derive from that table, while D and trimming were established from the DNA sequence. The table lists around 250,000 clones, around 84% of them singletons. This record belongs to a study of blood T cell repertoires in COVID-19. At the level of the study: Samples came from the United States, Italy and Spain, spanning acute and convalescent COVID-19. T cells, B-cell-depleted T cells, or PBMCs supplied cDNA or gDNA.

This TCR was sampled from a woman in her 70s with active or convalescent COVID-19. This rearrangement joins TRBV6-5 to TRBJ1-1, with a weak D call TRBD1 (6 bases). The sequencing sample was made of peripheral blood. This CDR3 is CASSYADSLNTEAFF. In DNA form, the CDR3 reads TGTGCCAGCAGTTACGCGGACAGTTTGAACACTGAAGCTTTCTTT.